These 5 T cell receptor beta chains originate from one sample sequenced in a study of radiotherapy plus CTLA-4 blockade in lung cancer. Sequencing was performed with immunoSEQ multiplex PCR; in TCRdb, only in-frame clones are kept and a portion is missing. The sample includes around 120,000 clones, about 83% of them seen just once. This material consisted of peripheral blood, taken from a patient treated with radiotherapy plus ipilimumab. These receptors originate from a human donor with non-small cell lung cancer who had a partial response to radiotherapy plus ipilimumab.

The chain joins TRBV15 to TRBJ1-5; a weak D match, TRBD1 (5 bases). V lost 5 bases to trimming and J lost 7 bases, with 15 bases between them. Looked up from germline, CDR1 is LNHNV and CDR2 is YYDKDF (reference sequence). The CDR3 length is 14 residues. CDR3 in amino acids: CATSRVGGIQPQHF. The CDR3 DNA reads as TGTGCCACCAGCCGAGTCGGGGGGATCCAGCCCCAGCATTTT.

The V call is TRBV27, the J call TRBJ1-2; D is possibly TRBD1 (6 bases). CDR3 size: 13 residues. The germline CDR1 and CDR2 sequences are MNHEY and SMNVEV (reference sequence). V gave up 7 bases and J gave up 3 bases, with 12 bases separating them. CDR3 DNA: TGTGCCAGCAAAGCAGGGGCGTACTATGGCTACACCTTC. It is translated as CASKAGAYYGYTF.

This clone was detected a few times. The rearrangement links TRBV18 to TRBJ2-5; TRBD2 is a possible D gene (5 bases). The ends were cut back, 0 bases at V and 4 bases at J, with 18 bases in the middle. Germline V gene lookup returns CDR1 KGHSH and CDR2 LQKENI. There are 17 residues in the CDR3. The CDR3: CASSPPNRAGSGETQYF. Written as DNA, the CDR3 is TGTGCCAGCTCACCACCAAACCGTGCGGGTTCGGGAGAGACCCAGTACTTC.

This clone is medium-sized by share. The chain links TRBV11-2 to TRBJ1-3; possible D gene TRBD1, 5 bases. CDR3 length equals 16 residues. Trimming shortened V by 4 bases and J by 3 bases, and 16 bases separated the two germline ends. Looked up from germline, CDR1 is SGHAT and CDR2 is FQNNGV. In DNA, the CDR3 is TGTGCCAGCAGCTCACCCGACAAGACAGTTGGAAACACCATATATTTT. It specifies CASSSPDKTVGNTIYF.

The rearrangement links TRBV11-2 to TRBJ1-2; D call uncertain. This CDR3 contains 15 residues. V shed 2 bases and J shed 0 bases, with 10 bases lying between them. Germline V gene lookup returns CDR1 SGHAT and CDR2 FQNNGV. The CDR3 loop reads CASSLSHSSNYGYTF. In nucleotides, the CDR3 is TGTGCCAGCAGCTTAAGTCACTCTTCTAACTATGGCTACACCTTC. Filled out from reference TRBV11-2 and TRBJ1-2, the complete variable domain reads EAGVAQSPRYKIIEKRQSVAFWCNPISGHATLYWYQQILGQGPKLLIQFQNNGVVDDSQLPKDRFSAERLKGVDSTLKIQPAKLEDSAVYLCASSLSHSSNYGYTFGSGTRLTVV.